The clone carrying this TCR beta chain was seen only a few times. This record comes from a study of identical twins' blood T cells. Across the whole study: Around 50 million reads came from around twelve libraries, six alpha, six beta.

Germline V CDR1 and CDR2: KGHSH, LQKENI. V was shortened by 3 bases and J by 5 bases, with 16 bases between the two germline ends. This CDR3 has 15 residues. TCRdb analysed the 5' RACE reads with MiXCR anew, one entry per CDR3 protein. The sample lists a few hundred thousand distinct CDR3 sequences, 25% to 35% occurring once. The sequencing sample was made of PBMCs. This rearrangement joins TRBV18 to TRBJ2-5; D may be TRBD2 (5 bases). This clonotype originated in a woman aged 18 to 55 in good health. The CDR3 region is CASSPRSVRRETQYF. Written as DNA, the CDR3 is TGTGCCAGCTCACCGAGATCTGTCCGGAGGGAGACCCAGTACTTC.